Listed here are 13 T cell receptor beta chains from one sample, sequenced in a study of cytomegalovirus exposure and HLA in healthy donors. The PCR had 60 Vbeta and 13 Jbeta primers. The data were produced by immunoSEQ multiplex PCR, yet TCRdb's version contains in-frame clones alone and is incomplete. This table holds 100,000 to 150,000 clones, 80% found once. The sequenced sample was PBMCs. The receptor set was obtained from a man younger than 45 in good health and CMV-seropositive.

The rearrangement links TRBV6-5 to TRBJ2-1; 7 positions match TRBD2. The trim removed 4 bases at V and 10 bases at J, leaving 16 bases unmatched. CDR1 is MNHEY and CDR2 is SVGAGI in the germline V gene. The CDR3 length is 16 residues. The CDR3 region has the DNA TGTGCCAGCAGTTCCTGGGAAGCGGGACGTTCGGGGGAGCAGTTCTTC. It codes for CASSSWEAGRSGEQFF.

CDR3 in amino acids: CASKYGVNTEAFF. CDR3 bases: TGTGCCAGCAAGTACGGGGTAAACACTGAAGCTTTCTTT. The V call is TRBV19, the J call TRBJ1-1; no reliable D call. This CDR3 has 13 residues. The germline gives CDR1 LNHDA, CDR2 SQIVND (reference sequence). Trimming stripped 9 bases from V and 2 bases from J, with 13 bases between. Filled out from reference TRBV19 and TRBJ1-1, the complete variable domain reads DGGITQSPKYLFRKEGQNVTLSCEQNLNHDAMYWYRQDPGQGLRLIYYSQIVNDFQKGDIAEGYSVSREKKESFPLTVTSAQKNPTAFYLCASKYGVNTEAFFGQGTRLTVV.

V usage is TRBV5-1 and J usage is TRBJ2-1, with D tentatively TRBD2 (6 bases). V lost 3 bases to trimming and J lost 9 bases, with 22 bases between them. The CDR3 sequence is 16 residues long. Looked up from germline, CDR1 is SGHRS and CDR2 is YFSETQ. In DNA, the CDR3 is TGCGCCAGCAGCTCCTTGGGCCGGGGGTCCGGGGGTGAGCAGTTCTTC. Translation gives CASSSLGRGSGGEQFF. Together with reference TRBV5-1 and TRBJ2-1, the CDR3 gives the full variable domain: KAGVTQTPRYLIKTRGQQVTLSCSPISGHRSVSWYQQTPGQGLQFLFEYFSETQRNKGNFPGRFSGRQFSNSRSEMNVSTLELGDSALYLCASSSLGRGSGGEQFFGPGTRLTVL.

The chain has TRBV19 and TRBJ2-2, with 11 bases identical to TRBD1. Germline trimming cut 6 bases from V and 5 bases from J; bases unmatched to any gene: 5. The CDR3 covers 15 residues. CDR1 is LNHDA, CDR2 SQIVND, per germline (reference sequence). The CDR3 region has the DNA TGTGCCAGTAGAACCGGGACAGGGGGGACCGGGGAGCTGTTTTTT. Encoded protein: CASRTGTGGTGELFF.

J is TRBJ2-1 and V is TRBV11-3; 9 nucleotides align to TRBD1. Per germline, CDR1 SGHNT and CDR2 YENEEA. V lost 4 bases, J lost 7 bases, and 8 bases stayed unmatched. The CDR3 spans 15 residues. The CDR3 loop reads CASSSRAGTGNEQFF. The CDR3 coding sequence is TGTGCCAGCAGCTCCCGGGCCGGGACAGGGAATGAGCAGTTCTTC.

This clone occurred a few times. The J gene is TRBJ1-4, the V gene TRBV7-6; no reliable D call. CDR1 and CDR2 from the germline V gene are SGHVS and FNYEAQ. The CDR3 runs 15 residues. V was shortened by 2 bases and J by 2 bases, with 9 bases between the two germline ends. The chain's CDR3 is CASSLTWHTNEKLFF. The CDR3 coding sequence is TGTGCCAGCAGCTTAACATGGCATACTAATGAAAAACTGTTTTTT.

Here the CDR3 reads CAISESIAAESTDTQYF. In DNA, the CDR3 is TGTGCCATCAGTGAGTCGATAGCGGCAGAGAGCACAGATACGCAGTATTTT. The chain recombines TRBV10-3 with TRBJ2-3; D perhaps matches TRBD2 (6 bases). This CDR3 region has 17 residues. Germline V CDR1 and CDR2: ENHRY, SYGVKD. V was pared by 0 bases and J by 0 bases, with 13 bases between.

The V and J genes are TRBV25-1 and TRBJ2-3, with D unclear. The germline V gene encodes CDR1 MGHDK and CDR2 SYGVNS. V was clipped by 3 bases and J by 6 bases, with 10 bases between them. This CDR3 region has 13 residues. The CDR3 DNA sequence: TGTGCCAGCAGTGACTTCGGGTTCGATACGCAGTATTTT. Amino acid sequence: CASSDFGFDTQYF.

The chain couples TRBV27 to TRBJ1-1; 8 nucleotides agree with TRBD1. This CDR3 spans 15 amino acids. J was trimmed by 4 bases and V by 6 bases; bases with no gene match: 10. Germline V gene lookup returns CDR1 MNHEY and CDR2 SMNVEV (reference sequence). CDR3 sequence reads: CASSLGQGASTEAFF. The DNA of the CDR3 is TGTGCCAGCAGCTTAGGACAGGGCGCGTCCACTGAAGCTTTCTTT.

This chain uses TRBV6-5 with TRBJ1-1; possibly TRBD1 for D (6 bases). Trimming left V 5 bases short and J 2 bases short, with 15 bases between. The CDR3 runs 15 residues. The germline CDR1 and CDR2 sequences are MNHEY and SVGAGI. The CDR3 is CASSPRGQINTEAFF. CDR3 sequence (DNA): TGTGCCAGCAGTCCACGGGGACAAATAAACACTGAAGCTTTCTTT.

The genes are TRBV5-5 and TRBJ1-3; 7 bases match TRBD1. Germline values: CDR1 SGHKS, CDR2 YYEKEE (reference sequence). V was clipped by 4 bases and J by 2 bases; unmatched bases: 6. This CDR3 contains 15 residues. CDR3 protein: CASSHSGTAGNTIYF. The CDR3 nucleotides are TGTGCCAGCAGCCATTCCGGGACAGCTGGAAACACCATATATTTT.

In DNA, the CDR3 is TGTGCCAGCAGTTTATCCGGGAGGAGGGATGAGCAGTTCTTC. Amino acids: CASSLSGRRDEQFF. The genes are TRBV27 and TRBJ2-1; 7 nucleotides agree with TRBD2. V lost 0 bases to trimming and J lost 8 bases; unmatched junction nucleotides: 4. Germline V gene data show CDR1 as MNHEY and CDR2 as SMNVEV (reference sequence). The CDR3 sequence is 14 residues long.

DNA for the CDR3: TGCGCCAGCAGCTTACGACAGGGGAAGGTGAACACTGAAGCTTTCTTT. Translated: CASSLRQGKVNTEAFF. The chain employs TRBV5-1 and TRBJ1-1, with 8 positions matching TRBD1. V dropped 2 bases and J dropped 0; count of bases not matched to a gene: 6. Germline assignment: CDR1 SGHRS and CDR2 YFSETQ. This CDR3 has 16 residues.